One and the same sample provided the 17 T cell receptor beta chains below, sequenced in a study of breast tumors, draining lymph nodes, adjacent tissues. The lymph nodes were axillary draining lymph nodes from breast cancer patients. TCRdb used MiXCR to reprocess the multiplex PCR reads, holding one entry per CDR3 protein. The sample contains tens of thousands of distinct CDR3 sequences, approximately 30% of which appear only once. The sequenced sample consisted of axillary lymph node tissue. The receptors come from a female donor with breast cancer. Some clones in this sample may be carry-over from other donors' samples.

The chain uses TRBV4-1 and TRBJ2-7; 12 bases agree with TRBD2. The junction had 11 bases not matched to a gene; V was cut back by 4 bases and J by 4 bases. Germline-derived CDR1 and CDR2 are MGHRA and YSYEKL. There are 17 residues in the CDR3. CDR3 protein: CASSRQPSGGGGYEQYF. CDR3 DNA sequence: TGCGCCAGCAGCCGACAACCTAGCGGGGGGGGGGGATACGAGCAGTACTTC.

This clonotype was counted ten times or more. The chain combines TRBV6-4 with TRBJ2-3; D remains unclear. Germline V lookup: CDR1 MRHNA, CDR2 SNTAGT. Trimming removed 4 bases from V and 3 bases from J, with 14 bases in between. There are 15 residues in the CDR3. As DNA, the CDR3 is TGTGCCAGCAGTGCCCGTGCGGATCTAACAGATACGCAGTATTTT. Protein product: CASSARADLTDTQYF.

This clonotype has ten or more counts. This chain joins TRBV20-1 and TRBJ2-5; TRBD1 matches 8 bases. The CDR3 totals 13 residues. With 4 bases clipped from V and 1 base from J, the junction kept 2 bases outside the gene matches. CDR1 and CDR2 from the germline V gene are DFQATT and SNEGSKA (reference sequence). The CDR3 sequence: CSATGGSQETQYF. The CDR3 bases are TGCAGTGCTACAGGGGGCTCCCAAGAGACCCAGTACTTC.

Turning to this clonotype: The limits of the CDR3 on the DNA are not certain, so only TCRdb's listed CDR3 is given. V and J are TRBV30 and TRBJ2-5; the table calls TRBD1, which could not be checked here. Inclusive of both ends, the CDR3 amounts to 15 amino acids. Germline CDR1 is GTSNPN and CDR2 is SVGIG (reference sequence). The CDR3 spells CAWSVGGGTGKTRYF.

This clonotype was detected ten times or more. The chain couples TRBV20-1 to TRBJ2-1; 12 bases are shared with TRBD2. Per the germline V gene, CDR1 is DFQATT and CDR2 is SNEGSKA (reference sequence). V shed 1 base and J 1 base; nucleotides not matched to a gene: 2. There are 16 residues in the CDR3. The CDR3 coding sequence is TGCAGTGCTAGAGTGACTAGCGGGGGTTCCTACAATGAGCAGTTCTTC. Its protein product is CSARVTSGGSYNEQFF.

V usage is TRBV24-1 and J usage is TRBJ2-7; 8 bases match TRBD1. V shed 2 bases, J shed 8 bases, and the junction held 7 bases outside the gene matches. The CDR3 contains 14 residues. CDR1 and CDR2 from the germline V gene are KGHDR and SFDVKD. The CDR3 reads CATSDSGTGVKQYF. CDR3 in DNA: TGTGCCACCAGTGATTCCGGGACAGGTGTTAAGCAGTACTTC.

The CDR3 is CASSQHLRTGAYEQYF. CDR3 nucleotide sequence: TGTGCCAGCAGCCAACATCTAAGGACAGGGGCCTACGAGCAGTACTTC. V and J are TRBV7-2 and TRBJ2-7; 9 bases are a match to TRBD1. The CDR3 consists of 16 residues. With 5 bases clipped from V and 2 bases from J, the junction kept 10 bases outside the gene matches. Germline assignment: CDR1 SGHTA and CDR2 FQGNSA.

Ten or more counts support this clonotype. V usage is TRBV20-1 and J usage is TRBJ1-1; 11 bases are shared with TRBD1. Germline CDR1 DFQATT, CDR2 SNEGSKA (reference sequence). CDR3 length: 14 amino acids. Unmatched junction bases numbered 6, after V lost 3 bases and J lost 6 bases. For the CDR3, the DNA is TGCAGTGCTAGGTCGGGACAGGGGGTCGCTGAAGCTTTCTTT. Residues: CSARSGQGVAEAFF.

In this sample, this clonotype turned up many times. This could be a read error, since a much larger clone is one nucleotide away. The rearrangement links TRBV6-6 to TRBJ2-7; D is unresolved. V gave up 5 bases and J gave up 7 bases, with 9 bases separating them. Germline CDR1 and CDR2: MNHNY and SVGAGI (reference sequence). This CDR3 is built from 11 residues. The CDR3 sequence: CASSPSTEQYF. As DNA, the CDR3 is TGTGCCAGCAGTCCGTCGACTGAGCAGTACTTC.

This clonotype was seen at least ten times. The rearrangement uses TRBV6-2 or TRBV6-3 and TRBJ2-7; TRBD1 aligns across 12 bases. With 5 bases clipped from V and 5 bases from J, the junction kept 7 bases outside the gene matches. This CDR3 region has 15 residues. Germline CDR1 reads MNHEY; CDR2 reads SVGEGT. The CDR3 loop reads CASSRPGQGANEQYF. In DNA form, the CDR3 reads TGTGCCAGCAGTCGGCCGGGACAGGGGGCCAACGAGCAGTACTTC.

This clonotype appeared many times. The CDR3 sequence is CASSLGQDGYTF. CDR3 sequence (DNA): TGCGCCAGCAGCTTGGGACAGGATGGCTACACCTTC. This chain uses TRBV5-1 with TRBJ1-2, with a weak D call TRBD1 (6 bases). With 0 bases removed from V and 6 bases from J, the gap between germline ends came to 6 bases. Looked up from germline, CDR1 is SGHRS and CDR2 is YFSETQ. The CDR3 sequence is 12 residues long.

This clonotype was observed at least ten times. V usage is TRBV29-1 and J usage is TRBJ2-2, with 10 bases fitting TRBD1. Germline CDR1 is SQVTM and CDR2 is ANQGSEA. V lost 4 bases to trimming and J lost 4 bases; unmatched junction nucleotides: 3. The CDR3 has 14 amino acids. This CDR3 is CSVGRTGGTGELFF. The CDR3 bases are TGCAGCGTTGGCCGGACAGGGGGCACCGGGGAGCTGTTTTTT.

This clonotype was observed many times. V gene TRBV7-8 combines with J gene TRBJ2-5, with TRBD2 matching over 11 bases. V was clipped by 2 bases and J by 4 bases; unmatched bases: 12. This CDR3 is built from 18 residues. Germline V gene sequence: CDR1 SGHVS, CDR2 FQNEAQ. CDR3 nucleotide sequence: TGTGCCAGCAGCTTAAAACTAGCGGGAGTAGGAGAGGGAGAGACCCAGTACTTC. Encoded protein: CASSLKLAGVGEGETQYF.

The sample holds many counts of this clonotype. The chain is built from TRBV6-1 and TRBJ1-3; D ambiguous. The germline V gene encodes CDR1 MNHNS and CDR2 SASEGT. This CDR3 has 12 amino acids. Deletions cut 7 bases from V and 1 base from J, with 5 bases between. The CDR3 nucleotides are TGTGCCAGCAAGATGTCTGGAAACACCATATATTTT. The encoded protein is CASKMSGNTIYF.

This clonotype was observed many times. V gene TRBV4-1 combines with J gene TRBJ1-5; D is possibly TRBD1 (6 bases). From germline, CDR1 is MGHRA and CDR2 YSYEKL. The CDR3 is 16 amino acids. The V and J ends lost 0 bases and 1 base respectively, with 10 bases between them. The CDR3 loop is CASSQEGQGSNQPQHF. The CDR3 nucleotides are TGCGCCAGCAGCCAAGAAGGGCAGGGGAGCAATCAGCCCCAGCATTTT.

Ten or more counts support this clonotype. The chain combines TRBV20-1 with TRBJ2-7, with 10 bases lining up with TRBD1. With V trimmed by 7 bases and J by 4 bases, 7 bases remained unmatched. Germline V gene lookup returns CDR1 DFQATT and CDR2 SNEGSKA (reference sequence). This CDR3 region has 13 residues. CDR3: CSGGTGEEYEQYF. The CDR3 region has the DNA TGCAGTGGCGGGACAGGGGAGGAGTACGAGCAGTACTTC.

This clonotype was observed many times. The chain joins TRBV30 to TRBJ1-6; unclear D gene. The V gene lost 4 bases and the J gene lost 6 bases, with 10 bases spanning the gap. CDR1 and CDR2 from the germline V gene are GTSNPN and SVGIG (reference sequence). The CDR3 contains 13 residues. The CDR3 protein is CAWTFQFNSPLHF. Here the CDR3 DNA reads TGTGCCTGGACCTTTCAGTTTAATTCACCCCTCCACTTT.